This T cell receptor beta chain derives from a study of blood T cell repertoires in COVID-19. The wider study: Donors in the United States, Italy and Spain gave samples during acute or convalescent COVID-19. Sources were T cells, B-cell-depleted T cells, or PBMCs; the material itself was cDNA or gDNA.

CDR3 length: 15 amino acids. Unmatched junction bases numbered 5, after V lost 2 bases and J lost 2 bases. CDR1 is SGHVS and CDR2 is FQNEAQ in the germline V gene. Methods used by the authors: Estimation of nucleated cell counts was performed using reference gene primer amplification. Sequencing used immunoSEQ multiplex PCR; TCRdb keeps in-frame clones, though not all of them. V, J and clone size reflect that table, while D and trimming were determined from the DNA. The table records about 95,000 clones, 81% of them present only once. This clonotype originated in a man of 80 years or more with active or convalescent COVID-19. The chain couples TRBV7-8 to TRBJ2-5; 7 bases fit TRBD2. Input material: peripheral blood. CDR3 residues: CASSLFRTRQETQYF. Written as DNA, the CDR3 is TGTGCCAGCAGCTTATTTCGGACTAGGCAAGAGACCCAGTACTTC.